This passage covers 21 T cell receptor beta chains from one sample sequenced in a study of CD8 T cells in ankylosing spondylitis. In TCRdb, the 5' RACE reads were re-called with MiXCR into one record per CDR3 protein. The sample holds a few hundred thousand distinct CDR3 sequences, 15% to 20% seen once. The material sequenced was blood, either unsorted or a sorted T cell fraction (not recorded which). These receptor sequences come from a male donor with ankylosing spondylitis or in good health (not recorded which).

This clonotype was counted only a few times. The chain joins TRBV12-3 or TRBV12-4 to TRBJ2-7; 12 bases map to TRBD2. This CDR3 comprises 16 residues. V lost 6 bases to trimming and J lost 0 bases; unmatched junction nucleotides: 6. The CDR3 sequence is CASSSLGLAGSYEQYF. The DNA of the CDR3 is TGTGCCAGCAGCTCCCTGGGACTAGCGGGCTCCTACGAGCAGTACTTC.

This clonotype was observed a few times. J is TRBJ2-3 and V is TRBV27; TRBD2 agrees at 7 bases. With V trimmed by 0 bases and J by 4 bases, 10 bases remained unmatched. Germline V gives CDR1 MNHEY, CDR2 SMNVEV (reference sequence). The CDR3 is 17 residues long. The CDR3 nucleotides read TGTGCCAGCAGTTTATCAGGGAGGCGGGAGTTGGCAGATACGCAGTATTTT. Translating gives CASSLSGRRELADTQYF.

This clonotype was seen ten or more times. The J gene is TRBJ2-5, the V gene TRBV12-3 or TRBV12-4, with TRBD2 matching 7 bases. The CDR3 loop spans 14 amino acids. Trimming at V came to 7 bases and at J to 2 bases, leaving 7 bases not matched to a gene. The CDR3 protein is CASTSGGAQETQYF. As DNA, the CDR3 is TGTGCCAGCACCTCGGGAGGAGCACAAGAGACCCAGTACTTC.

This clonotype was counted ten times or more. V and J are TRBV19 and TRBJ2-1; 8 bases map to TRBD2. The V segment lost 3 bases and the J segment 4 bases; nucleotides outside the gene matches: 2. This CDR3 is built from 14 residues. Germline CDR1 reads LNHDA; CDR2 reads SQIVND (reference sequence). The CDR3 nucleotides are TGTGCCAGTAGTATGGCTAGCGGGTACAATGAGCAGTTCTTC. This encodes CASSMASGYNEQFF. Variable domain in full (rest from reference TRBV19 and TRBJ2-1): DGGITQSPKYLFRKEGQNVTLSCEQNLNHDAMYWYRQDPGQGLRLIYYSQIVNDFQKGDIAEGYSVSREKKESFPLTVTSAQKNPTAFYLCASSMASGYNEQFFGPGTRLTVL.

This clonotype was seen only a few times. CDR3 protein: CASSLDWTGTHEQYF. The CDR3 nucleotides read TGTGCCAGCAGCTTGGACTGGACAGGGACCCACGAGCAGTACTTC. The rearrangement uses TRBV5-5 and TRBJ2-7; 8 bases are a match to TRBD1. The CDR3 loop spans 15 amino acids. With 0 bases clipped from V and 5 bases from J, the junction kept 7 bases outside the gene matches. In germline, CDR1 is SGHKS, CDR2 YYEKEE (reference sequence).

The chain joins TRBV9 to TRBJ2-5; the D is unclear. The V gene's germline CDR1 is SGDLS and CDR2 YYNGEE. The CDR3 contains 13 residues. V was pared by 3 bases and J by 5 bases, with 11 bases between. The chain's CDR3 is CASSAEVAETQYF. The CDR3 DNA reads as TGTGCCAGCAGCGCCGAGGTGGCGGAGACCCAGTACTTC. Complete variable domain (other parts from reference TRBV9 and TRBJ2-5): DSGVTQTPKHLITATGQRVTLRCSPRSGDLSVYWYQQSLDQGLQFLIQYYNGEERAKGNILERFSAQQFPDLHSELNLSSLELGDSALYFCASSAEVAETQYFGPGTRLLVL.

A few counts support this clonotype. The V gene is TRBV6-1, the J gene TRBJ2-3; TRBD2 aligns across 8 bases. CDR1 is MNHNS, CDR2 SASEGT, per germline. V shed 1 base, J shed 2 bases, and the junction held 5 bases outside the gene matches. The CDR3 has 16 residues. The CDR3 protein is CASSEELAGTTDTQYF. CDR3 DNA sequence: TGTGCCAGCAGTGAAGAGTTAGCGGGAACCACAGATACGCAGTATTTT.

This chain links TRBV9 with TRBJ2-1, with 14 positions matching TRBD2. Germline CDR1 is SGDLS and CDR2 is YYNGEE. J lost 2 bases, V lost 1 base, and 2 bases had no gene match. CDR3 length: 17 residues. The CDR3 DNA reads TGTGCCAGCAGCGTAAGACTAGCGGGAGGGACCTACAATGAGCAGTTCTTC. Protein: CASSVRLAGGTYNEQFF.

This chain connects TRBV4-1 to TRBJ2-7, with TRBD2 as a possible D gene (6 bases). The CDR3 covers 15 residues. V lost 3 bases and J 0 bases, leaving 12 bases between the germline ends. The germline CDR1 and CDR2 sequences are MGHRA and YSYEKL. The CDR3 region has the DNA TGCGCCAGCAGCCAGGAACGGAGGGGCTCCTACGAGCAGTACTTC. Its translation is CASSQERRGSYEQYF.

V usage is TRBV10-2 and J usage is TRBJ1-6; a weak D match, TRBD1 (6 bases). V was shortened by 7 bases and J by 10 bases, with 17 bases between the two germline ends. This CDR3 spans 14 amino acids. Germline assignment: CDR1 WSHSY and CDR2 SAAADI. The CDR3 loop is CASNGGDTGSPLHF. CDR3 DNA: TGCGCCAGCAACGGCGGGGACACGGGGTCACCCCTCCACTTT.

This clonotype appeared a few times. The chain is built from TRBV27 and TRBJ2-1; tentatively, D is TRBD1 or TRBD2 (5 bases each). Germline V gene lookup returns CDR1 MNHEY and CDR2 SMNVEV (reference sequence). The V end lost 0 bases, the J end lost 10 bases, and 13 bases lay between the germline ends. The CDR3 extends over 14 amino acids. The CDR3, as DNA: TGTGCCAGCAGTTTATCGATTGGGGCTAGCGAGCAGTTCTTC. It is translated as CASSLSIGASEQFF.

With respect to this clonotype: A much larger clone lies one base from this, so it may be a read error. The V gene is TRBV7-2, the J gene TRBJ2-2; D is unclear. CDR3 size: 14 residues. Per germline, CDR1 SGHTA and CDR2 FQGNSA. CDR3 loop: CSSSVALNTGELFF. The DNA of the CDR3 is TGTTCCAGCAGCGTGGCCTTAAACACCGGGGAGCTGTTTTTT.

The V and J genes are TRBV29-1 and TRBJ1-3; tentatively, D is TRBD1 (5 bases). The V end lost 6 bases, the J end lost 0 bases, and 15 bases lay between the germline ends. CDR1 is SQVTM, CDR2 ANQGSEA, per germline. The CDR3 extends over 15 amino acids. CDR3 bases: TGCAGCGTCCTGGGTGGACACAGCTCTGGAAACACCATATATTTT. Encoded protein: CSVLGGHSSGNTIYF.

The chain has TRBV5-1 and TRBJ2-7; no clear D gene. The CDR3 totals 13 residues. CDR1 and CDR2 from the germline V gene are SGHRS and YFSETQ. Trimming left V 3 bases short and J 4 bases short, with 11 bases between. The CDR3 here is CASSSLDLYEQYF. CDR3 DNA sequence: TGCGCCAGCAGCTCACTGGACCTATACGAGCAGTACTTC.

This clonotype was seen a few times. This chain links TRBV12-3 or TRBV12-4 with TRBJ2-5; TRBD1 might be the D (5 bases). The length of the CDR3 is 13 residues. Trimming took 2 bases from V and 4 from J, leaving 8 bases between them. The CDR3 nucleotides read TGTGCCAGCAGTTTACGCAGGGTAGAGACCCAGTACTTC. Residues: CASSLRRVETQYF.

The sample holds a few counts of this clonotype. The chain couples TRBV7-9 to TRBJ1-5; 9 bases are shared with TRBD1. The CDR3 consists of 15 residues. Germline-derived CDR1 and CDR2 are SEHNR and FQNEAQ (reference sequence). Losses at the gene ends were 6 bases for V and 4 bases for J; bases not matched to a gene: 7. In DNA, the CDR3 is TGTGCCAGCAGTTCCGGGACAGGGTTAAATCAGCCCCAGCATTTT. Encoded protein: CASSSGTGLNQPQHF.

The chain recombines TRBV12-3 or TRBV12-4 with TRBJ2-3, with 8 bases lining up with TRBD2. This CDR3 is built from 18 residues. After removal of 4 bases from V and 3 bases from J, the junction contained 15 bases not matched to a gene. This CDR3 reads CASSWTGEGTSGTDTQYF. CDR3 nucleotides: TGTGCCAGCAGTTGGACGGGGGAGGGGACTAGTGGGACAGATACGCAGTATTTT.

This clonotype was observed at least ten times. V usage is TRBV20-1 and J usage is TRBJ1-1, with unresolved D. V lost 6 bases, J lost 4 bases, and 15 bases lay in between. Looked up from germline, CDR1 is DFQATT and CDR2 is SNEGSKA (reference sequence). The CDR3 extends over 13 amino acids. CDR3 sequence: CSAGEGIGTEAFF. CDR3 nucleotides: TGCAGTGCCGGTGAGGGTATTGGCACTGAAGCTTTCTTT.

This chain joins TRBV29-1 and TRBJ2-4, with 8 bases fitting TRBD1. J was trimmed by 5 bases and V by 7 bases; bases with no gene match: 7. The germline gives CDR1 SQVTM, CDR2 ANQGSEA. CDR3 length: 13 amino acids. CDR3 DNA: TGCAGCGCCGTGACAGGGGATGAAAACATTCAGTACTTC. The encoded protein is CSAVTGDENIQYF.

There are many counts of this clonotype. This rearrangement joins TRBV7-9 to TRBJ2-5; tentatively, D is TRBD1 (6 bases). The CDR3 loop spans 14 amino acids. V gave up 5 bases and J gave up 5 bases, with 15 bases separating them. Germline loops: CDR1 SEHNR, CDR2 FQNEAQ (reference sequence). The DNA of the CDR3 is TGTGCCAGCAGCCAAGCAGGGGACCCTGAGACCCAGTACTTC. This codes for CASSQAGDPETQYF.

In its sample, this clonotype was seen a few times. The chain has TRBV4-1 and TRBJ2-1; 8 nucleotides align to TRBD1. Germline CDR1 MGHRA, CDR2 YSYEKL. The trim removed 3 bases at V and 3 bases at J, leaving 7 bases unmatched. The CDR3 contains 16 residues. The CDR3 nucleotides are TGCGCCAGCAGCCAGCCCGGGACAGGCGGCTACAATGAGCAGTTCTTC. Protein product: CASSQPGTGGYNEQFF.